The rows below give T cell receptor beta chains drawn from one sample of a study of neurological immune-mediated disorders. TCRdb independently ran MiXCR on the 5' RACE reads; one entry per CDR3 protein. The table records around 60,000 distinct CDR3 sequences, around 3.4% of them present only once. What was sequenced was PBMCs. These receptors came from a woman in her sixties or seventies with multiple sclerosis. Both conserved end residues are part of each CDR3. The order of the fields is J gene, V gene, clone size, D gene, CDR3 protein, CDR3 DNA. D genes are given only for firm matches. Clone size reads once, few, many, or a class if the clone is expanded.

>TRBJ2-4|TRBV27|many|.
CASSLRPSEFKNIQYF
TGTGCCAGCAGTTTACGGCCTAGCGAGTTCAAAAACATTCAGTACTTC
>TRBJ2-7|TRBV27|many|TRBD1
CASSEGQGPIYEQYF
TGTGCCAGCAGTGAGGGACAGGGTCCAATCTACGAGCAGTACTTC
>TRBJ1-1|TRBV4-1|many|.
CASSQDTGNTEAFF
TGCGCCAGCAGCCAAGACACAGGGAACACTGAAGCTTTCTTT
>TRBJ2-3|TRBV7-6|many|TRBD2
CASSQRGPGADTQYF
TGTGCCAGCAGCCAGCGGGGGCCGGGGGCAGATACGCAGTATTTT
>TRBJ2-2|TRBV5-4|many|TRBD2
CASSSTSAVDTGELFF
TGTGCCAGCAGCTCGACTAGCGCGGTTGACACCGGGGAGCTGTTTTTT
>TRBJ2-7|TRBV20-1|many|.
CSARDLPGIGVYEQYF
TGCAGTGCTAGAGATTTGCCGGGAATAGGGGTCTACGAGCAGTACTTC
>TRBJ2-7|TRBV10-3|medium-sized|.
CAISESGYEQYF
TGTGCCATCAGTGAGTCAGGCTACGAGCAGTACTTC
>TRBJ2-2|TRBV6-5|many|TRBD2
CASSYAGGNTGELFF
TGTGCCAGCAGTTACGCGGGAGGGAACACCGGGGAGCTGTTTTTT
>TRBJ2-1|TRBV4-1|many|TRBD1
CASSQVNLVGQRNEQFF
TGCGCCAGCAGCCAAGTCAATTTAGTGGGACAGCGAAATGAGCAGTTCTTC
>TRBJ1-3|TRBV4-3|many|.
CASSQSRAISGNTIYF
TGCGCCAGCAGCCAATCCAGGGCCATCTCTGGAAACACCATATATTTT
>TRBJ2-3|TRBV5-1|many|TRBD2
CASSRTSGSTDTQYF
TGCGCCAGCAGCCGGACTAGCGGGAGCACAGATACGCAGTATTTT
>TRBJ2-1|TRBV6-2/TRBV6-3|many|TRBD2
CASSYGLADYNEQFF
TGTGCCAGCAGTTACGGGCTAGCGGATTACAATGAGCAGTTCTTC
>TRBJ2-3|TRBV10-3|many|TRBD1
CAIKGLGTGGDTQYF
TGTGCCATCAAGGGACTAGGGACAGGGGGAGATACGCAGTATTTT
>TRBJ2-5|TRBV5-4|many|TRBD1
CASRGGTGPGETQYF
TGTGCCAGCAGGGGGGGGACAGGGCCGGGGGAGACCCAGTACTTC